The present entry profiles one T cell receptor beta chain with its context. As yet, its antigen is unknown. TCRdb keeps only in-frame clones here, not all; method: immunoSEQ multiplex PCR. Of about 130,000 clones in the sample, just over 90% were seen once. Trimming removed 4 bases at V and 6 bases at J, with 10 bases between. The CDR3 runs to 13 residues. From germline, CDR1 is KGHSH and CDR2 LQKENI. This record comes from a study of OX40 agonist ivuxolimab in advanced cancers. Study-wide background: Among those enrolled, mean age was around 55 years (range about 23 to 79) and about 79% were male.

General study results and limits: Among patients with partial responses at 0.1-3.0 mg/kg, clonal expansion was among the lowest.

The TCR comes from an adult with an advanced solid tumor such as melanoma, head and neck, liver or kidney cancer. The sequencing used CD4+ or CD8+ T cells sorted from blood, collected in a trial of the OX40 agonist ivuxolimab. This chain links TRBV18 with TRBJ2-1; D gene unclear. CDR3 in amino acids: CASSRDASNEQFF. In DNA form, the CDR3 reads TGTGCCAGCTCACGAGACGCCAGCAATGAGCAGTTCTTC.